This T cell receptor beta chain was recorded in a study of identical twins. TCRdb re-analysed the 5' RACE reads in MiXCR, keeping a single row per CDR3 protein. The table has hundreds of thousands of distinct CDR3 sequences, approximately 24% seen once. V was clipped by 0 bases and J by 3 bases, with 14 bases between them. The germline V gene has CDR1 SGHRS and CDR2 YFSETQ. CDR3 length equals 16 residues. Among all donors, each was a healthy Caucasian. Another study also made use of these data, one on T cells expressing NK-cell markers. As that study records: In roughly 6 donors, dominant CD3+CD56+NKG2C+ clones formed 1.0-7.0% of CD8+ cells. Where a few donors were concerned, these clonotypes also led the CD3+CD56-NKG2C+ fraction.

The rearrangement links TRBV5-1 to TRBJ2-3; D not certain. The receptor comes from a young woman in good health. The sample consisted of CD4+ T cells sorted from blood. In nucleotides, the CDR3 is TGCGCCAGCAGCTTGGCTTTAGGAGTCGGAACAGATACGCAGTATTTT. Translation: CASSLALGVGTDTQYF.